Presented here are 16 T cell receptor beta chains from one specimen sequenced in a study of blood T cells in healthy people across ages. The use of a sample-barcoded 5' primer and a J-beta primer mix characterized a second PCR of about 7 to 12 cycles. TCRdb analysed the 5' RACE reads with MiXCR anew, one entry per CDR3 protein. The sample carries roughly 800,000 distinct CDR3 sequences, 58% recorded once. The specimen was blood. The receptors here all came from a man aged 25 to 40 in good health.

The J gene is TRBJ2-7, the V gene TRBV7-9; 12 positions agree with TRBD1. The J call may be in error: the DNA end matches TRBJ2-5 better. This CDR3 contains 15 residues. Germline V lookup: CDR1 SEHNR, CDR2 FQNEAQ (reference sequence). CDR3 nucleotides: TGTGCCAGCAGCTGGGGGACAGGGGGCGCGGAGACCCAGTACTTC. This encodes CASSWGTGGAETQYF.

V usage is TRBV2 and J usage is TRBJ1-2, with D perhaps TRBD1 (6 bases). The V gene lost 6 bases and the J gene lost 1 base, with 12 bases spanning the gap. The CDR3 totals 14 residues. CDR1 and CDR2 from the germline V gene are SNHLY and FYNNEI. The CDR3 sequence: CASSPRGINYGYTF. DNA of the CDR3: TGTGCCAGCAGCCCCAGGGGAATTAACTATGGCTACACCTTC. The entire variable domain, with the rest obtained from reference TRBV2 and TRBJ1-2, is as follows: EPEVTQTPSHQVTQMGQEVILRCVPISNHLYFYWYRQILGQKVEFLVSFYNNEISEKSEIFDDQFSVERPDGSNFTLKIRSTKLEDSAMYFCASSPRGINYGYTFGSGTRLTVV.

This clonotype appeared many times. This rearrangement joins TRBV6-2 or TRBV6-3 to TRBJ2-7; unclear D gene. Trimming removed 4 bases at V and 1 base at J, with 5 bases between. This CDR3 region has 12 residues. Per the germline V gene, CDR1 is MNHEY and CDR2 is SVGEGT. CDR3 in DNA: TGTGCCAGCAGTTCGGAGTCCTACGAGCAGTACTTC. Its protein product is CASSSESYEQYF.

This clonotype was recorded once. V gene TRBV29-1 combines with J gene TRBJ1-2; D is perhaps TRBD1 (5 bases). CDR3 length equals 11 residues. CDR1 is SQVTM, CDR2 ANQGSEA, per germline. CDR3 in amino acids: CSGDGDYGYTF. Here the CDR3 DNA reads TGCAGTGGGGACGGCGACTATGGCTACACCTTC.

V and J are TRBV3-1 and TRBJ2-7, with 7 bases fitting TRBD1. The length of the CDR3 is 13 residues. Germline loops: CDR1 LGHDT, CDR2 YNNKEL (reference sequence). Trimming cost V 0 bases and J 9 bases; bases outside gene matches: 5. Here the CDR3 reads CASSQEGGTTQYF. Written as DNA, the CDR3 is TGTGCCAGCAGCCAAGAAGGGGGCACGACGCAGTACTTC.

V and J are TRBV7-8 and TRBJ1-2; D gene unclear. The V gene's germline CDR1 is SGHVS and CDR2 FQNEAQ. The V end was cut by 4 bases, the J end by 4 bases, with 16 bases between. The length of the CDR3 is 15 residues. The CDR3 DNA is TGTGCCAGCAGCTGGACCCCGGAGGTCTTCTATGGCTACACCTTC. It specifies CASSWTPEVFYGYTF.

V gene TRBV3-1 combines with J gene TRBJ2-5; 14 positions agree with TRBD2. TRBJ2-7 matches the DNA end more closely, so the J call is doubtful. This CDR3 spans 16 amino acids. The germline CDR1 and CDR2 sequences are LGHDT and YNNKEL (reference sequence). DNA for the CDR3: TGTGCCAGCAGCAAGGGACTAGCGGGAGCAGTCCCCGAGCAGTACTTC. This gives the protein CASSKGLAGAVPEQYF.

This rearrangement joins TRBV6-4 to TRBJ1-2; D possibly corresponds to TRBD1 (5 bases). Deletions cut 0 bases from V and 5 bases from J, with 22 bases between. The length of the CDR3 is 18 residues. CDR1 is MRHNA, CDR2 SNTAGT, per germline. The CDR3 nucleotides are TGTGCCAGCAGTGACTCGACGGTTAGGGGCCCACCACCTTATGGCTACACCTTC. Its translation: CASSDSTVRGPPPYGYTF.

The V gene is TRBV29-1, the J gene TRBJ2-7; no firm D call. CDR3 length equals 12 residues. Germline CDR1 and CDR2: SQVTM and ANQGSEA. With 7 bases removed from V and 1 base from J, the gap between germline ends came to 11 bases. The CDR3 region is CSARTASYEQYF. CDR3 bases: TGCAGCGCAAGGACGGCATCCTACGAGCAGTACTTC.

The chain links TRBV28 to TRBJ2-7, with a possible D match to TRBD1 (5 bases). This CDR3 region has 13 residues. V was cut by 2 bases and J by 2 bases, with 7 bases left in between. Germline CDR1 reads MDHEN; CDR2 reads SYDVKM. CDR3 coding DNA: TGTGCCAGCAGTTTAATCAGGGCCTACGAGCAGTACTTC. Translation gives CASSLIRAYEQYF.

The chain carries TRBV28 and TRBJ2-4; maybe TRBD2 (5 bases). Near its end, the DNA agrees better with TRBJ2-7, so the J call may be wrong. CDR1 and CDR2 (germline): MDHEN, SYDVKM. This CDR3 is built from 12 residues. CDR3 DNA: TGTGCCAGCAACCCGGGGTACTACGAGCAGTACTTC. The encoded protein is CASNPGYYEQYF.

V is TRBV28 and J is TRBJ2-3, with TRBD2 as a possible D gene (5 bases). In germline, CDR1 is MDHEN, CDR2 SYDVKM. Deletions cut 5 bases from V and 1 base from J, with 10 bases between. The CDR3 loop spans 14 amino acids. CDR3 amino acids: CASSPADRTDTQYF. CDR3 nucleotides: TGTGCCAGCAGTCCAGCGGACCGCACAGATACGCAGTATTTT.

The chain combines TRBV20-1 with TRBJ2-7, with 11 bases fitting TRBD2. The assigned J gene may be wrong: the sequence end matches TRBJ2-5 better. CDR3 length equals 14 residues. CDR1 is DFQATT and CDR2 is SNEGSKA in the germline V gene (reference sequence). The DNA for the CDR3 is TGCAGTGCCATAGCGGGAGGGCCGGGAGAGACCCAGTACTTC. Amino acid sequence: CSAIAGGPGETQYF.

The sample holds many counts of this clonotype. The chain has TRBV27 and TRBJ2-4; D may be TRBD2 (5 bases). CDR3 size: 15 residues. Trimming removed 11 bases at V and 0 bases at J, with 17 bases between. Per the germline V gene, CDR1 is MNHEY and CDR2 is SMNVEV (reference sequence). CDR3 bases: TGTGCCTCAGCGGACCCAAATCTAGCCAAAAACATTCAGTACTTC. It codes for CASADPNLAKNIQYF.

This sequence joins TRBV3-1 and TRBJ1-1; TRBD1 might be the D (5 bases). The CDR3 has 14 residues. Trimming pared 1 base from V and 6 bases from J, leaving 12 bases between. Germline CDR1 reads LGHDT; CDR2 reads YNNKEL (reference sequence). The CDR3 sequence is CASSQVSRGSEAFF. As DNA, the CDR3 is TGTGCCAGCAGCCAAGTAAGCCGGGGCTCTGAAGCTTTCTTT. The variable domain in full, completed from reference TRBV3-1 and TRBJ1-1, reads DTAVSQTPKYLVTQMGNDKSIKCEQNLGHDTMYWYKQDSKKFLKIMFSYNNKELIINETVPNRFSPKSPDKAHLNLHINSLELGDSAVYFCASSQVSRGSEAFFGQGTRLTVV.

J is TRBJ1-4 and V is TRBV5-1, with TRBD1 matching over 7 bases. CDR1 SGHRS and CDR2 YFSETQ come from the germline V gene. The V and J ends lost 2 bases and 7 bases, in that order; junction bases with no gene match: 5. This CDR3 spans 14 amino acids. CDR3 sequence: CASSFQGESEKLFF. The DNA of the CDR3 is TGCGCCAGCAGCTTTCAGGGGGAAAGTGAAAAACTGTTTTTT.